This TCR beta chain was sequenced during a study of cytomegalovirus exposure and HLA in healthy donors. General observations from the study: As confirmed in vitro, three CMV-associated chains were specific for CMV antigens.

On this clone itself: Its cognate antigen is unknown.

The PCR ran on 60 Vbeta and 13 Jbeta primers. Assay: immunoSEQ multiplex PCR; the TCRdb copy retains only in-frame clones and omits some. The table records more than 90,000 clones, about 72% of them present only once. Material for sequencing was PBMCs. This TCR was sampled from a man aged 50 or older in good health and CMV-seropositive.

For the CDR3, the DNA is TGTGCCACCAGCCGGAAATATCAGGGATCTAAGAGCACAGATACGCAGTATTTT. This translates into CATSRKYQGSKSTDTQYF. The J gene is TRBJ2-3, the V gene TRBV15, with D maybe TRBD1 (5 bases). The germline V gene has CDR1 LNHNV and CDR2 YYDKDF (reference sequence). Trimming stripped 5 bases from V and 0 bases from J, with 21 bases between. This CDR3 region has 18 residues.